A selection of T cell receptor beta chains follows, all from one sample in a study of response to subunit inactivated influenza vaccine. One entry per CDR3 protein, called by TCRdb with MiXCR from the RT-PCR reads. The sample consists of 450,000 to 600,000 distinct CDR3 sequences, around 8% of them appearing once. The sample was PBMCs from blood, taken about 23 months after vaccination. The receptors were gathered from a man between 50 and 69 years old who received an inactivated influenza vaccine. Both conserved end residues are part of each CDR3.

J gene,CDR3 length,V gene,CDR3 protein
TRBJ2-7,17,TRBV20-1,CSARDSGARQGIYEQYF
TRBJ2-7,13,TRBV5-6,CASSQLQGSEQYF
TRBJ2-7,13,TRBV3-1,CASSQGSYYEQYF
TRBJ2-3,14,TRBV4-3,CASSHSTREDTQYF
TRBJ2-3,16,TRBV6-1,CASMWSSDLSTDTQYF
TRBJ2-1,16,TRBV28,CASTPGRLSSYNEQFF
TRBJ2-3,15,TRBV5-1,CASSLDGVSTDTQYF
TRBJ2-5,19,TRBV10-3,CAISDHPGTSGRTGETQYF
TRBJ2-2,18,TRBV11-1,CASSLARYSGTNTGELFF
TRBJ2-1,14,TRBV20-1,CSARVRQGSGEQFF
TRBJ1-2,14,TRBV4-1,CASSQERTSYGYTF
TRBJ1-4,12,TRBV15,CATSRVPEKLFF
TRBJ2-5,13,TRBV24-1,CATSWDPRETQYF
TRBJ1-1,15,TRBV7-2,CASSSLPGRNTEAFF
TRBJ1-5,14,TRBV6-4,CASSVRADYQPQHF
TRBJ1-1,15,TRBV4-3,CASSQDTGASTEAFF
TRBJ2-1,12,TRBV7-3,CASSPSGRVQFF
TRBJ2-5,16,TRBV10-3,CAISESDPGTQETQYF
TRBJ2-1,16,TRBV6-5,CASSYSGGGAPNEQFF
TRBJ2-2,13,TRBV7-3,CASSHYNTGELFF
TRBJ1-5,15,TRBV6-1,CASSPTAGGNQPQHF
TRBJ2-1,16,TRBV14,CASSPLLHGSYNEQFF
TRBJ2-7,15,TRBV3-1,CASSQDLAGPSEQYF
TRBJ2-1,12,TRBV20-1,CGLGGRENEQFF
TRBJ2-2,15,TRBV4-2,CASSQPGASTGELFF
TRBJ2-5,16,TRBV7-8,CASSFRQGVSWETQYF
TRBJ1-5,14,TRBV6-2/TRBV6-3,CASTKDRGLQAQHF
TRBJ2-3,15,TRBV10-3,CAISDFGGSTDTQYF
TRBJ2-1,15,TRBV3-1,CASSQGLAGEHEQFF
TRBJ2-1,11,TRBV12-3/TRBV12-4,CASSGTGGQFF
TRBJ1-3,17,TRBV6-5,CASSYSTPGNSGNTIYF
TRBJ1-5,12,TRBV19,CASNEGDQPQHF
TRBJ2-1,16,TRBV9,CASSTGLAGARYEQFF
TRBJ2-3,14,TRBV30,CAWRVAGGPDTQYF
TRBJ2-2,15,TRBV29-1,CSAGTSGPNTGELFF
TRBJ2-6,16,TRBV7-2,CASSSAVFLGANVLTF
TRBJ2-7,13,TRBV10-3,CATGGAVSYEQYF
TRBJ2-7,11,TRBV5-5,CASSYLYEQYF
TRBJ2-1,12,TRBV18,CASSPWTNEQFF
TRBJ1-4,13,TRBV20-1,CSAPGQGDEKLFF
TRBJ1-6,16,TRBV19,CASSTRTKPYNSPLHF
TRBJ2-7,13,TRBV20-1,CSARRADRYEQYF
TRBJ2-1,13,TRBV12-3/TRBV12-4,CASRSRDSHEQFF
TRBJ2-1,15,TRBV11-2,CASHPLAGGPYEQFF
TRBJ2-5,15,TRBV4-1,CASSQDPQQGKTQYF
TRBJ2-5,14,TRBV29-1,CSVVPPGNQETQYF
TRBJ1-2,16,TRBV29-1,CSVTAVGSRKNYGYTF
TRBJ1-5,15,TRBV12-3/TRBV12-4,CASSYERLSNQPQHF
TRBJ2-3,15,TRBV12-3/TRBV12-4,CASSLARTGGNTQYF
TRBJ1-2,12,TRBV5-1,CASSQDYYGYTF
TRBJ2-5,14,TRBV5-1,CASSLGRAKETQYF
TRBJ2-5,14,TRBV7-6,CASSLDGVGETQYF
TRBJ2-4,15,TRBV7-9,CASSPLFLPQAIQYF
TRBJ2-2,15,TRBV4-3,CASSQVSGVSGELFF
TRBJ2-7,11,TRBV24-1,CATGTAYEQYF